These 19 T cell receptor beta chains share one sample of origin, sequenced in a study of cytomegalovirus exposure and HLA in healthy donors. Amplification used 60 Vbeta primers and 13 Jbeta primers. The protocol was immunoSEQ multiplex PCR, while the TCRdb copy is restricted to in-frame clones and leaves out a portion. The sample has a few hundred thousand clones, approximately 80% seen once. The sample taken for sequencing was PBMCs. These receptor sequences come from a woman aged 55-69 years in good health and CMV-seropositive.

The chain links TRBV28 to TRBJ1-4, with D maybe TRBD1 (6 bases). CDR3 length: 17 residues. Germline CDR1 MDHEN, CDR2 SYDVKM. Trimming took 4 bases from V and 1 from J, leaving 16 bases between them. CDR3 sequence (DNA): TGTGCCAGCAGTTCCCGCCGGGCCAGGGGAACTAATGAAAAACTGTTTTTT. Its translation is CASSSRRARGTNEKLFF.

This chain connects TRBV25-1 to TRBJ2-3, with D possibly being TRBD2 (6 bases). Trimming left V 4 bases short and J 4 bases short, with 15 bases between. Germline-derived CDR1 and CDR2 are MGHDK and SYGVNS. This CDR3 comprises 15 residues. The CDR3 is CASSVGTLNADTQYF. The CDR3 DNA reads as TGTGCCAGCAGTGTCGGGACTCTGAACGCAGATACGCAGTATTTT.

CDR3 in DNA: TGTGCCAGCAGCCAGGGACAGGGGCCGCAGTCCCTGGAAAAACTGTTTTTT. Encoded protein: CASSQGQGPQSLEKLFF. This chain connects TRBV7-9 to TRBJ1-4; 10 bases fit TRBD1. Trimming cost V 5 bases and J 8 bases; bases outside gene matches: 14. CDR1 SEHNR and CDR2 FQNEAQ come from the germline V gene (reference sequence). The CDR3 sequence is 17 residues long.

This clone was recorded once. This rearrangement joins TRBV6-1 to TRBJ1-4, with D possibly matching TRBD1 (5 bases). Trimming stripped 2 bases from V and 7 bases from J, with 20 bases between. The CDR3 covers 17 residues. The germline gives CDR1 MNHNS, CDR2 SASEGT. The chain's CDR3 is CASSELAGMSWGEKLFF. For the CDR3, the DNA is TGTGCCAGCAGTGAATTGGCAGGGATGAGTTGGGGTGAAAAACTGTTTTTT.

This clone came up a few times. This sequence joins TRBV7-9 and TRBJ2-7; D is possibly TRBD2 (5 bases). The germline gives CDR1 SEHNR, CDR2 FQNEAQ (reference sequence). The CDR3 covers 12 residues. The CDR3 DNA reads TGTTCCATCCCCTCGGGAATTGGGGAGCAGTACTTC. Encoded protein: CSIPSGIGEQYF.

This chain links TRBV6-5 with TRBJ2-1, with D tentatively TRBD1 (6 bases). Germline CDR1 MNHEY, CDR2 SVGAGI. Trimming stripped 7 bases from V and 10 bases from J, with 17 bases between. The CDR3 extends over 13 amino acids. CDR3 amino acids: CASTTRQVGEQFF. The CDR3 DNA reads TGTGCCAGCACCACCAGACAGGTCGGGGAGCAGTTCTTC.

This clone was detected only once. The chain employs TRBV25-1 and TRBJ2-4; D is possibly TRBD2 (6 bases). V was trimmed by 8 bases and J by 0 bases, leaving 20 bases between them. CDR1 MGHDK and CDR2 SYGVNS come from the germline V gene. The CDR3 covers 17 residues. CDR3: CASGTGGPGLAKNIQYF. Here the CDR3 DNA reads TGTGCCAGCGGGACCGGAGGGCCCGGTCTAGCCAAAAACATTCAGTACTTC.

This chain joins TRBV5-1 and TRBJ2-7; 7 bases line up with TRBD1. Germline loops: CDR1 SGHRS, CDR2 YFSETQ. The CDR3 runs to 15 residues. The ends lost 4 bases at V and 2 bases at J; junction bases unmatched: 9. CDR3 amino acids: CASSLGQVVPYEQYF. The DNA of the CDR3 is TGCGCCAGCAGCCTAGGACAGGTCGTACCCTACGAGCAGTACTTC.

This chain uses TRBV5-1 with TRBJ2-1; weak D call: TRBD2 (6 bases). The ends were cut back, 2 bases at V and 5 bases at J, with 23 bases in the middle. CDR3 length: 18 amino acids. Germline CDR1 reads SGHRS; CDR2 reads YFSETQ. In DNA, the CDR3 is TGCGCCAGCAGCTTAAACGCGGCTGCGGGACTGGGAAACAATGAGCAGTTCTTC. It is translated as CASSLNAAAGLGNNEQFF.

This clone was seen a single time. The chain joins TRBV2 to TRBJ2-2; 8 bases match TRBD2. This CDR3 has 14 amino acids. Germline trimming cut 4 bases from V and 4 bases from J; bases unmatched to any gene: 2. Germline V gene sequence: CDR1 SNHLY, CDR2 FYNNEI. DNA of the CDR3: TGTGCCAGCAGTGGACTAGCGATCACCGGGGAGCTGTTTTTT. Translating gives CASSGLAITGELFF.

This sequence joins TRBV28 and TRBJ2-5; possibly TRBD2 for D (7 bases). V dropped 7 bases and J dropped 5 bases, with 17 bases sitting between them. Germline lookup yields CDR1 MDHEN and CDR2 SYDVKM. This CDR3 has 14 amino acids. The CDR3 coding sequence is TGTGCCAGCACCATCGCGGGGGCGCAGGAGACCCAGTACTTC. As protein: CASTIAGAQETQYF.

A remark on this clone: At one end the junction does not follow the germline gene, possibly because of a read error. The chain has TRBV7-9 and TRBJ2-1, with D maybe TRBD1 (5 bases). Germline CDR1 SEHNR, CDR2 FQNEAQ (reference sequence). This CDR3 region has 15 residues. CDR3 coding DNA: TGTTCCAGCAGCCCAGGGCGGTCCTCCTACAATGAGCAGTTCTTC. This encodes CSSSPGRSSYNEQFF.

In its sample, this clone was seen a few times. The chain employs TRBV6-5 and TRBJ1-6; TRBD1 is a possible D gene (5 bases). V was trimmed by 0 bases and J by 6 bases, leaving 9 bases between them. Germline V CDR1 and CDR2: MNHEY, SVGAGI. This CDR3 is 15 amino acids long. The CDR3 DNA follows: TGTGCCAGCAGTTACTCTTCAGGGTCTAATTCACCCCTCCACTTT. It specifies CASSYSSGSNSPLHF.

The chain joins TRBV5-1 to TRBJ2-2; 11 nucleotides line up with TRBD1. CDR1 and CDR2 (germline): SGHRS, YFSETQ. This CDR3 is 15 amino acids long. V trimming: 4 bases; J trimming: 4 bases; junction bases outside the gene matches: 3. CDR3 coding DNA: TGCGCCAGCAGCCCCGGGACAGGGGGCACCGGGGAGCTGTTTTTT. It encodes CASSPGTGGTGELFF.

The sample holds a few counts of this clone. The chain carries TRBV25-1 and TRBJ2-1; 13 bases match TRBD2. Germline CDR1 reads MGHDK; CDR2 reads SYGVNS. This CDR3 has 16 residues. With 6 bases clipped from V and 7 bases from J, the junction kept 9 bases outside the gene matches. The chain's CDR3 is CASSPSTSGRANEQFF. In DNA, the CDR3 is TGTGCCAGCAGCCCCTCTACTAGCGGGAGGGCGAATGAGCAGTTCTTC.

The chain joins TRBV6-1 to TRBJ2-7; TRBD2 is a possible D gene (6 bases). The CDR3 is 11 amino acids. The germline gives CDR1 MNHNS, CDR2 SASEGT. Deletions cut 6 bases from V and 3 bases from J, with 6 bases between. In nucleotides, the CDR3 is TGTGCCAGCAGGGAGGGCTACGAGCAGTACTTC. Translating gives CASREGYEQYF.

Here the CDR3 DNA reads TGCGCCAGCAGCCAAGACCAGACCGGGACTAGCGGCTACGAGCAGTACTTC. The encoded protein is CASSQDQTGTSGYEQYF. The chain is built from TRBV4-1 and TRBJ2-7, with TRBD2 matching over 11 bases. Losses at the gene ends were 0 bases for V and 3 bases for J; bases not matched to a gene: 7. Per germline, CDR1 MGHRA and CDR2 YSYEKL. The CDR3 runs to 17 residues.

This chain links TRBV9 with TRBJ1-5; 9 bases fit TRBD1. The germline V gene has CDR1 SGDLS and CDR2 YYNGEE. V was pared by 7 bases and J by 1 base, with 3 bases of the junction left unmatched. This CDR3 is 14 amino acids long. CDR3 residues: CASGTGQSNQPQHF. The DNA for the CDR3 is TGTGCCAGCGGGACAGGGCAGAGCAATCAGCCCCAGCATTTT.

This chain joins TRBV10-3 and TRBJ2-3, with 11 bases lining up with TRBD1. Germline V lookup: CDR1 ENHRY, CDR2 SYGVKD. The trim removed 6 bases at V and 3 bases at J, leaving 5 bases unmatched. CDR3 length: 15 amino acids. The CDR3 is CAISPGTGGTDTQYF. CDR3 DNA sequence: TGTGCCATCAGCCCCGGGACAGGGGGAACAGATACGCAGTATTTT.